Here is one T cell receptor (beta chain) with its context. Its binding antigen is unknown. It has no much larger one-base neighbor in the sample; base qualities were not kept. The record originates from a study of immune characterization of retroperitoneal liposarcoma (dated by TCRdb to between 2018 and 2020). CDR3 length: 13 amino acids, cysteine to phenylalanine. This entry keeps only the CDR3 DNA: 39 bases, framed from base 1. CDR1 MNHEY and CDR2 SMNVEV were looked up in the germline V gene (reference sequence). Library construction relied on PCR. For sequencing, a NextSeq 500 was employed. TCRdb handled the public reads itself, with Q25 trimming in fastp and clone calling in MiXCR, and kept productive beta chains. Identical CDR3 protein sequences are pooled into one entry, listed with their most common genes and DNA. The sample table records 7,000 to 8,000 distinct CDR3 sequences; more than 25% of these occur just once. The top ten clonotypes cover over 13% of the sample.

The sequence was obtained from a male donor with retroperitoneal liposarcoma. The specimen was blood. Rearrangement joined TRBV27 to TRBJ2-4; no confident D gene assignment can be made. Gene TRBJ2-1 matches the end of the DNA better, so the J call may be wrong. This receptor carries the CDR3 CASSPGSLYEQFF. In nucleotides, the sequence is TGTGCCAGCAGTCCGGGTTCCCTTTACGAGCAGTTCTTC.